The 3 T cell receptor beta chains below all came from one sample that was sequenced in a study of blood T cell repertoires in COVID-19. This table comes from immunoSEQ multiplex PCR, and its TCRdb copy is limited to in-frame clones, with some not included. The sample holds about 210,000 clones, approximately 80% seen once. The sample comprised PBMCs or T cells enriched from blood (not recorded which). The receptors come from a man aged 40-49 years who had recovered from COVID-19.

The chain joins TRBV11-2 to TRBJ2-3; D may be TRBD2 (6 bases). The germline V gene has CDR1 SGHAT and CDR2 FQNNGV. Trimming left V 5 bases short and J 2 bases short, with 11 bases between. This CDR3 comprises 14 residues. For the CDR3, the DNA is TGTGCCAGCAGCACGGGACTGTCCACAGATACGCAGTATTTT. Translating it yields CASSTGLSTDTQYF.

The rearrangement joins TRBV6-5 to TRBJ1-3; D not resolved. The V gene lost 7 bases and the J gene lost 5 bases, with 18 bases spanning the gap. CDR3 length equals 15 residues. Per germline, CDR1 MNHEY and CDR2 SVGAGI. CDR3: CASTQTLMGRNTIYF. The CDR3 bases are TGTGCCAGCACCCAAACCCTTATGGGCAGAAACACCATATATTTT.

The chain employs TRBV30 and TRBJ1-5; TRBD1 agrees at 9 bases. The ends lost 1 base at V and 7 bases at J; junction bases unmatched: 8. There are 15 residues in the CDR3. Germline V gene sequence: CDR1 GTSNPN, CDR2 SVGIG (reference sequence). CDR3 nucleotides: TGTGCCTGGAGTGCCAGGGACAGGGTTAGACAGCCCCAGCATTTT. Its translation is CAWSARDRVRQPQHF. Based on the CDR3 plus reference TRBV30 and TRBJ1-5, the full variable domain is SQTIHQWPATLVQPVGSPLSLECTVEGTSNPNLYWYRQAAGRGLQLLFYSVGIGQISSEVPQNLSASRPQDRQFILSSKKLLLSDSGFYLCAWSARDRVRQPQHFGDGTRLSIL.